This T cell receptor (beta chain) comes out of a study of cytomegalovirus exposure and HLA in healthy donors. The CDR3 totals 14 residues. V lost 0 bases, J lost 2 bases, and 7 bases lay in between. CDR1 KGHSH and CDR2 LQKENI come from the germline V gene. Primers included in the PCR were 60 Vbeta and 13 Jbeta primers. The table came from immunoSEQ multiplex PCR; TCRdb's copy has only in-frame clones and leaves some out. The sample includes 95,000 to 150,000 clones, about three quarters of them seen just once. Study-wide points: There were a few CMV-associated chains whose specificity for CMV antigens was confirmed in vitro. In a later analysis, about 17,000 TCR beta sequences were associated with HLA alleles at 0.05 false discovery rate. Roughly even sequencing depth across donors was the assumption behind the presence/absence analyses. CMV serostatus was the sole immune exposure data available.

Of note for this clone: Its specificity is not known.

The chain links TRBV18 to TRBJ2-5; D gene unclear. Sequencing was performed on PBMCs. The TCR sequence derives from a man over 45 in good health and CMV-seronegative. The CDR3 here is CASSPPTAQETQYF. CDR3 coding DNA: TGTGCCAGCTCACCACCTACAGCTCAAGAGACCCAGTACTTC.